This entry lists 20 T cell receptor beta chains sequenced from one sample in a study of post-analysis software for immune sequencing data (dated by TCRdb to the mid-2010s). For these receptors, no antigen is known. Here is what the overall study found, with its caveats: Significantly higher frequencies in patients than in controls were found for a handful of TRBV segments, including TRBV5-6, TRBV5-1 and TRBV20-1.

The library was generated by PCR. The run used an Illumina HiSeq 2500. To reduce PCR and sequencing biases, unique molecular identifiers were incorporated into the TCR beta cDNA libraries. TCRdb reran the public reads through fastp at Q25 and MiXCR, keeping productive beta chains. Identical CDR3 proteins give one entry, which carries the most common genes and DNA. For this sample the table gives hundreds of thousands of distinct CDR3 sequences, of which roughly 27% were detected only once. More than 0.45% of the sample belongs to the ten largest clones. Input material: blood. All receptors derive from a girl aged 10-17 years with multiple sclerosis.

In this sample, this clonotype turned up a few times. This sequence joins TRBV20-1 and TRBJ2-4; 12 nucleotides line up with TRBD2. CDR1 and CDR2 (germline): DFQATT, SNEGSKA (reference sequence). Trimming took 3 bases from V and 0 from J; bases not matched to a gene: 6. This CDR3 is 17 amino acids long. The CDR3 bases are TGCAGTGCTAGCCTAGCGGGAGGGCGTGGAGCCAAAAACATTCAGTACTTC. Protein sequence: CSASLAGGRGAKNIQYF.

The V gene is TRBV20-1, the J gene TRBJ1-2; D possibly corresponds to TRBD1 (5 bases). This CDR3 has 14 residues. The germline V gene has CDR1 DFQATT and CDR2 SNEGSKA (reference sequence). The ends were cut back, 1 base at V and 5 bases at J, with 14 bases in the middle. CDR3 in amino acids: CSARAAGSVYGYTF. CDR3 coding DNA: TGCAGTGCTAGAGCCGCAGGGTCGGTATATGGCTACACCTTC.

This clonotype showed up just a few times. The rearrangement links TRBV7-9 to TRBJ1-1, with D possibly being TRBD1 (5 bases). The CDR3 covers 17 residues. V lost 7 bases to trimming and J lost 8 bases, with 29 bases between them. CDR1 is SEHNR and CDR2 is FQNEAQ in the germline V gene (reference sequence). DNA of the CDR3: TGTGCCAGCACCTCTTTGGGGGAACCCGGTATGAAGGACGAAGCTTTCTTT. Protein: CASTSLGEPGMKDEAFF.

This clonotype was seen a handful of times. The chain carries TRBV4-3 and TRBJ2-5; 7 nucleotides align to TRBD2. Per germline, CDR1 LGHNA and CDR2 YSLEER. The CDR3 spans 16 residues. V shed 4 bases, J shed 4 bases, and the junction held 12 bases outside the gene matches. CDR3 sequence reads: CASSRGGGTGGETQYF. The CDR3 DNA follows: TGCGCCAGCAGCCGCGGCGGGGGAACGGGAGGAGAGACCCAGTACTTC.

The rearrangement joins TRBV7-8 to TRBJ1-1; tentative D call: TRBD1 (5 bases). Germline V gives CDR1 SGHVS, CDR2 FQNEAQ. Deletions cut 7 bases from V and 1 base from J, with 13 bases between. CDR3 length equals 14 residues. The DNA of the CDR3 is TGTGCCAGCACCCGAGGGGCAGGGAACACTGAAGCTTTCTTT. It specifies CASTRGAGNTEAFF.

The rearrangement uses TRBV6-6 and TRBJ2-1; possible D gene TRBD2, 6 bases. CDR3 length: 15 amino acids. The V gene lost 0 bases and the J gene lost 4 bases, with 10 bases spanning the gap. The germline V gene has CDR1 MNHNY and CDR2 SVGAGI (reference sequence). This chain's CDR3 is CASSYSAGSYNEQFF. The CDR3 region has the DNA TGTGCCAGCAGTTACTCTGCGGGATCATACAATGAGCAGTTCTTC.

This clonotype came up a few times. CDR3: CSVEQAKGRQYF. As DNA, the CDR3 is TGCAGCGTTGAACAGGCGAAGGGTAGGCAGTATTTT. This chain uses TRBV29-1 with TRBJ2-3; D remains ambiguous. V was clipped by 2 bases and J by 11 bases, with 14 bases between them. The germline V gene has CDR1 SQVTM and CDR2 ANQGSEA. The CDR3 length is 12 residues.

The V call is TRBV6-5, the J call TRBJ2-7, with D possibly TRBD1 on 6 matching bases. Germline lookup yields CDR1 MNHEY and CDR2 SVGAGI. The length of the CDR3 is 13 residues. V was trimmed by 5 bases and J by 6 bases, leaving 14 bases between them. Written as DNA, the CDR3 is TGTGCCAGCAGTCAGGGGCTGGTTGCCGAGCAGTACTTC. Residues: CASSQGLVAEQYF.

V gene TRBV28 combines with J gene TRBJ1-1; perhaps TRBD1 as D (6 bases). This CDR3 contains 14 residues. The V end lost 2 bases, the J end lost 6 bases, and 13 bases lay between the germline ends. Germline V gene data show CDR1 as MDHEN and CDR2 as SYDVKM. The chain's CDR3 is CASSLGWRGAEAFF. In DNA form, the CDR3 reads TGTGCCAGCAGTTTAGGCTGGAGGGGGGCTGAAGCTTTCTTT.

V is TRBV6-1 and J is TRBJ1-1, with D tentatively TRBD1 (6 bases). Trimming shortened V by 7 bases and J by 5 bases, and 26 bases separated the two germline ends. The CDR3 contains 17 residues. Germline-derived CDR1 and CDR2 are MNHNS and SASEGT. Here the CDR3 DNA reads TGTGCCAGCATCGGTTTCCGCTCCAACAGGGAGGGAACTGAAGCTTTCTTT. This translates into CASIGFRSNREGTEAFF.

This clonotype was seen a handful of times. The V gene is TRBV29-1, the J gene TRBJ2-3; D is possibly TRBD1 or TRBD2 (5 bases each). In germline, CDR1 is SQVTM, CDR2 ANQGSEA. Trimming took off 3 bases at V and 1 base at J, with 11 bases between the two ends. CDR3 length: 14 residues. In DNA, the CDR3 is TGCAGCGTTGATGAGGGGAGAGGCACAGATACGCAGTATTTT. The encoded protein is CSVDEGRGTDTQYF.

This clonotype was seen a handful of times. This chain's CDR3 is CASSPAGDSYEQYF. Here the CDR3 DNA reads TGCGCCAGCAGCCCCGCCGGGGACTCCTACGAGCAGTACTTC. The rearrangement uses TRBV5-1 and TRBJ2-7; the D gene is possibly TRBD2 (5 bases). Germline assignment: CDR1 SGHRS and CDR2 YFSETQ. The ends were cut back, 4 bases at V and 0 bases at J, with 11 bases in the middle. The CDR3 consists of 14 residues.

This clonotype was counted a few times. The J gene is TRBJ2-7, the V gene TRBV25-1; 11 bases fit TRBD2. Trimming removed 10 bases from V and 6 bases from J; junction bases left unmatched: 14. The CDR3 has 15 residues. Germline CDR1 and CDR2: MGHDK and SYGVNS. The CDR3 loop reads CATSNTGLAGGEQYF. The CDR3 nucleotides read TGTGCCACCTCGAACACGGGGCTAGCGGGAGGCGAGCAGTACTTC.

The rearrangement links TRBV4-3 to TRBJ2-7, with 7 bases matching TRBD2. CDR1 and CDR2 (germline): LGHNA, YSLEER. The J segment lost 0 bases and the V segment lost 0 bases, leaving 2 bases of the junction unmatched. CDR3 length equals 15 residues. The CDR3 is CASSQDWGGSYEQYV. CDR3 DNA sequence: TGCGCCAGCAGCCAAGATTGGGGGGGCTCCTACGAGCAGTACGTC.

This clonotype was seen a handful of times. The junction and the germline gene differ at one end; a read error may be behind it. V usage is TRBV4-2 and J usage is TRBJ2-5, with TRBD2 identical over 11 bases. Germline-derived CDR1 and CDR2 are LGHNA and YNFKEQ. The CDR3 is 16 residues long. CDR3 nucleotide sequence: TGTGCCAGCGGCCAAGTCCCAACTAGCGGGGGTGAGACCCAGTACTTC. This sequence encodes CASGQVPTSGGETQYF.

The genes are TRBV28 and TRBJ2-2; D is unresolved. This CDR3 has 15 residues. The V end lost 1 base, the J end lost 7 bases, and 13 bases lay between the germline ends. Germline V gives CDR1 MDHEN, CDR2 SYDVKM. CDR3 DNA sequence: TGTGCCAGCAGTTTATTGGGCCGGTTAGGCGGGGAGCTGTTTTTT. It is translated as CASSLLGRLGGELFF.

This clonotype has a handful of counts. The chain employs TRBV5-1 and TRBJ2-5, with 8 positions matching TRBD1. The DNA matches TRBJ2-7 better at its end, which makes the J call doubtful. The CDR3 totals 14 residues. The germline gives CDR1 SGHRS, CDR2 YFSETQ. This chain's CDR3 is CASSRDRMSYEQYF. The DNA for the CDR3 is TGCGCCAGCAGCCGGGACAGGATGTCGTACGAGCAGTACTTC.

V usage is TRBV5-1 and J usage is TRBJ2-3; 9 bases fit TRBD2. Unmatched junction bases numbered 9, after V lost 3 bases and J lost 4 bases. This CDR3 is built from 16 residues. Germline values: CDR1 SGHRS, CDR2 YFSETQ. The CDR3 bases are TGCGCCAGCAGCTGGAGAGCGGGAGGTGGCGCAGATACGCAGTATTTT. It is translated as CASSWRAGGGADTQYF.

About this clonotype itself: A read error may produce the germline difference seen at one junction end. This chain joins TRBV7-2 and TRBJ2-1; 9 bases are a match to TRBD2. Per the germline V gene, CDR1 is SGHTA and CDR2 is FQGNSA. The length of the CDR3 is 15 residues. The CDR3 sequence is CASSFRAGGVNEQFF. CDR3 in DNA: TGTGCCAGCAGCTTCCGGGCGGGAGGGGTCAATGAACAGTTCTTC.

This chain links TRBV16 with TRBJ2-3; tentatively, D is TRBD2 (5 bases). Per germline, CDR1 KGHSY and CDR2 FQNENV. This CDR3 region has 14 residues. The V end was cut by 1 base, the J end by 5 bases, with 10 bases between. The DNA of the CDR3 is TGTGCCAGCAGCCAATTCCCGGCGGGAGATACGCAGTATTTT. Its protein product is CASSQFPAGDTQYF.